This T cell receptor (beta chain) stems from a study of T cell repertoires in cytomegalovirus infection. CDR3 length: 16 amino acids. Germline lookup yields CDR1 MNHEY and CDR2 SMNVEV (reference sequence). The ends lost 5 bases at V and 6 bases at J; junction bases unmatched: 13. Remarks on this clonotype: Its specificity is unknown.

TCRdb redid the calling of the reads with MiXCR, one entry per CDR3 protein. The top ten clones hold roughly an eighth of a sample with about 830,000 distinct CDR3 sequences, roughly 33% of them seen once. The sample in question was cultured CD8+ T cells from PBMCs, obtained from culture after CMV antigen stimulation. The chain has TRBV27 and TRBJ2-3; 8 bases align to TRBD1. The origin of this receptor is a human donor in good health (CMV status not recorded). Some clones in this sample may be carry-over from other donors' samples. The CDR3 is CASSGQGDMFGDTQYF. DNA of the CDR3: TGTGCCAGCAGTGGACAGGGTGATATGTTCGGGGATACGCAGTATTTT.